Sequencing of this T cell receptor (beta chain) was carried out in a study of T cells in Graves' hyperthyroidism and ophthalmopathy. From RNA transcripts, TCR beta CDR3 regions were amplified. Using the HTBI primer set, a first-round RT-PCR was run on the TCR CDR3. Using its own MiXCR run on the multiplex PCR reads, TCRdb lists one record per CDR3 protein. The sample consists of about 600,000 distinct CDR3 sequences, roughly 15% of them appearing once. The CDR3 is made up of 17 amino acids. The V end lost 4 bases, the J end lost 4 bases, and 21 bases lay between the germline ends. Germline V gene data show CDR1 as SGHKS and CDR2 as YYEKEE (reference sequence).

This chain uses TRBV5-5 with TRBJ2-1; D may be TRBD2 (5 bases). The clonotype was recovered from a woman aged 45-65 years with Graves' ophthalmopathy. Sample: blood. CDR3 amino acids: CASSQPPSGSGYNEQFF. In nucleotides, the CDR3 is TGTGCCAGCAGCCAACCTCCGAGCGGTTCTGGGTACAATGAGCAGTTCTTC.